The clone carrying this T cell receptor beta chain showed up just a few times. This record belongs to a study of T-cell reconstitution after alpha-beta-depleted transplantation in children. CDR1 LGHDT and CDR2 YNNKEL come from the germline V gene (reference sequence). The J segment lost 6 bases and the V segment lost 4 bases, leaving 6 bases of the junction unmatched. The CDR3 extends over 16 amino acids. As it was prepared, the TCRbeta library received unique molecular identifiers. TCRdb called the PCR reads again in MiXCR, with one record for every CDR3 protein. The sample lists hundreds of thousands of distinct CDR3 sequences; around 13% were seen once.

The receptor's source is a male patient aged 5 to 17 who had a stem cell transplant for acute myeloid leukemia, so the T cells may come from the graft donor. The chain employs TRBV3-1 and TRBJ2-2; TRBD2 matches at 12 bases. Specimen: PBMCs, mostly from graft donor cells, collected 360 days after TCRalphabeta/CD19-depleted stem cell transplant. The CDR3 sequence: CASSRGGLAGPGELFF. CDR3 bases: TGTGCCAGCAGCCGAGGAGGACTAGCGGGACCCGGGGAGCTGTTTTTT.